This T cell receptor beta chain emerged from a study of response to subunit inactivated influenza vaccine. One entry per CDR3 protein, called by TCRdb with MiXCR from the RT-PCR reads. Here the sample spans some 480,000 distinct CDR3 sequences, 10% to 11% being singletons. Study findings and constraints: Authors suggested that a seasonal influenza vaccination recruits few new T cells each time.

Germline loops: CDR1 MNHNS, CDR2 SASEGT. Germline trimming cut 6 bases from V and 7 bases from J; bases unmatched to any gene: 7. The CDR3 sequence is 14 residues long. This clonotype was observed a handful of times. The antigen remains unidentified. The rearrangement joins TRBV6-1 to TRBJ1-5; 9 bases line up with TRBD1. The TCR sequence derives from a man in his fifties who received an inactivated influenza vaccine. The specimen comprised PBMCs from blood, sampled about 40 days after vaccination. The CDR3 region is CASSRDRDRQPQHF. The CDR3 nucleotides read TGTGCCAGCAGCCGGGACAGGGATCGACAGCCCCAGCATTTT.